This T cell receptor (beta chain) is from a study of cytomegalovirus exposure and HLA in healthy donors. Germline V gene sequence: CDR1 MDHEN, CDR2 SYDVKM. Trimming removed 5 bases from V and 2 bases from J; junction bases left unmatched: 11. CDR3 length: 17 residues. Study-wide results and limits: Reports showed the classifier diagnosing cytomegalovirus status with high specificity and sensitivity.

Sequencing used immunoSEQ multiplex PCR; TCRdb keeps in-frame clones, though not all of them. In the table there are 150,000 to 200,000 clones, around 82% of which are singletons. The donors were in the approximately 110-subject validation cohort; that cohort was separate from the roughly 700-subject first cohort. As regards this clone: Its antigen is undetermined.

The source material was PBMCs. The receptor's source is a man aged 25 to 40 in good health and CMV-seropositive. The chain has TRBV28 and TRBJ1-5; 8 positions agree with TRBD1. This chain's CDR3 is CASSDNTGGGGNQPQHF. In DNA form, the CDR3 reads TGTGCCAGCAGTGATAACACAGGGGGGGGAGGCAATCAGCCCCAGCATTTT.